Below are 16 T cell receptor beta chains sequenced from a single sample in a study of blood T cells in healthy people across ages. Then a second PCR, running about 7 to 11 cycles, was carried out with a sample-barcoded 5' primer and a J-beta primer mix. TCRdb analysed the 5' RACE reads with MiXCR anew, one entry per CDR3 protein. The sample includes about 800,000 distinct CDR3 sequences, about 45% of them seen just once. The sample comprised blood. These receptors all come from an older man in good health.

The chain couples TRBV18 to TRBJ2-4; D not resolved. Germline CDR1 is KGHSH and CDR2 is LQKENI. This CDR3 spans 15 amino acids. Trimming left V 1 base short and J 1 base short, with 8 bases between. In DNA, the CDR3 is TGTGCCAGCTCACCACAACTCGACGCCAAAAACATTCAGTACTTC. This gives the protein CASSPQLDAKNIQYF.

Regarding this clonotype: A much larger clone lies one base from this, so it may be a read error. The chain is built from TRBV7-2 and TRBJ2-1; 10 bases fit TRBD2. Unmatched junction bases numbered 13, after V lost 4 bases and J lost 7 bases. CDR1 is SGHTA and CDR2 is FQGNSA in the germline V gene. This CDR3 contains 17 residues. Written as DNA, the CDR3 is TGTGCCAGCAGCTCACCGCCTAGACGAGCGGGAGGGAATGAGCAGTTCTTC. Translating it yields CASSSPPRRAGGNEQFF. Drawing the rest from reference TRBV7-2 and TRBJ2-1, the complete variable domain is GAGVSQSPSNKVTEKGKDVELRCDPISGHTALYWYRQSLGQGLEFLIYFQGNSAPDKSGLPSDRFSAERTGGSVSTLTIQRTQQEDSAVYLCASSSPPRRAGGNEQFFGPGTRLTVL.

The gene calls are TRBV4-2 and TRBJ1-4; D may be TRBD1 (5 bases). Per the germline V gene, CDR1 is LGHNA and CDR2 is YNFKEQ. The CDR3 is 15 amino acids. V was cut by 7 bases and J by 8 bases, with 20 bases left in between. In DNA form, the CDR3 reads TGTGCCAGCACGCCGAGTGAGGGGTCTCAAGAAAAACTGTTTTTT. Amino acid sequence: CASTPSEGSQEKLFF.

The V gene is TRBV28, the J gene TRBJ1-6; 9 nucleotides line up with TRBD1. CDR1 and CDR2 from the germline V gene are MDHEN and SYDVKM. J lost 8 bases, V lost 8 bases, and 16 bases had no gene match. The CDR3 has 17 residues. The chain's CDR3 is CASGTGQGKYSHSPLHF. DNA of the CDR3: TGTGCCAGCGGGACGGGACAGGGAAAATATTCTCATTCACCCCTCCACTTT.

J is TRBJ2-1 and V is TRBV4-1; TRBD1 aligns across 11 bases. The CDR3 runs to 18 residues. With V trimmed by 3 bases and J by 0 bases, 7 bases remained unmatched. CDR1 and CDR2 (germline): MGHRA, YSYEKL. The CDR3 region is CASSQDRGPMSSYNEQFF. CDR3 sequence (DNA): TGCGCCAGCAGCCAGGACAGGGGGCCAATGAGCTCCTACAATGAGCAGTTCTTC.

The gene calls are TRBV24-1 and TRBJ2-1; TRBD2 matches at 12 bases. Germline CDR1 and CDR2: KGHDR and SFDVKD. V lost 7 bases to trimming and J lost 4 bases; unmatched junction nucleotides: 10. The CDR3 is 17 amino acids. CDR3 DNA: TGTGCCACCAGCCTAGCGGGAGGGCCGGGAGTGTACAATGAGCAGTTCTTC. Protein product: CATSLAGGPGVYNEQFF.

The V gene is TRBV6-1, the J gene TRBJ2-6; D gene uncertain. The CDR3 contains 16 residues. Germline CDR1 MNHNS, CDR2 SASEGT. V shed 7 bases and J shed 1 base, with 14 bases lying between them. The CDR3 coding sequence is TGTGCCAGCACCCCCGCACAGACTTCTGGGGCCAACGTCCTGACTTTC. Residues: CASTPAQTSGANVLTF.

This rearrangement joins TRBV28 to TRBJ2-7; 7 bases are shared with TRBD1. The J call may be faulty, since TRBJ2-5 better matches the DNA end. This CDR3 is 13 amino acids long. CDR1 MDHEN and CDR2 SYDVKM come from the germline V gene. For the CDR3, the DNA is TGTGCCAGCAGGCGAAGGGGGCCGGAGACCCAGTACTTC. Protein sequence: CASRRRGPETQYF.

This clonotype was observed a few times. The rearrangement joins TRBV30 to TRBJ2-1; D might be TRBD2 (6 bases). CDR3 length equals 13 residues. V lost 4 bases to trimming and J lost 5 bases, with 12 bases between them. Germline assignment: CDR1 GTSNPN and CDR2 SVGIG (reference sequence). The CDR3 coding sequence is TGTGCCTGGAACCGGAGGGAGGACAATGAGCAGTTCTTC. Its protein is CAWNRREDNEQFF.

The chain combines TRBV7-6 with TRBJ2-3; D uncertain. The germline V and J ends were trimmed by 1 base and 0 bases, with 11 bases remaining between them. The CDR3 is 16 residues long. Germline V gene data show CDR1 as SGHVS and CDR2 as FNYEAQ. CDR3 loop: CASSLDMGRSTDTQYF. In DNA, the CDR3 is TGTGCCAGCAGCTTAGATATGGGCAGAAGCACAGATACGCAGTATTTT.

This sequence joins TRBV20-1 and TRBJ2-7, with TRBD1 matching 7 bases. This CDR3 contains 15 residues. The V segment lost 4 bases and the J segment 1 base; nucleotides outside the gene matches: 10. Germline V gives CDR1 DFQATT, CDR2 SNEGSKA (reference sequence). This CDR3 is CSANPPRGSSYEQYF. The CDR3 DNA follows: TGCAGTGCTAACCCCCCCAGGGGGAGTTCCTACGAGCAGTACTTC.

This clonotype was found a few times. The V call is TRBV28, the J call TRBJ2-1; perhaps TRBD1 as D (6 bases). V dropped 6 bases and J dropped 1 base, with 10 bases sitting between them. Per the germline V gene, CDR1 is MDHEN and CDR2 is SYDVKM. The CDR3 loop spans 14 amino acids. The CDR3 DNA follows: TGTGCCAGCAGGAACAGGGATTCCTACAATGAGCAGTTCTTC. Translating gives CASRNRDSYNEQFF. Full variable domain (missing parts from reference TRBV28 and TRBJ2-1): DVKVTQSSRYLVKRTGEKVFLECVQDMDHENMFWYRQDPGLGLRLIYFSYDVKMKEKGDIPEGYSVSREKKERFSLILESASTNQTSMYLCASRNRDSYNEQFFGPGTRLTVL.

This clonotype showed up just a few times. The chain combines TRBV20-1 with TRBJ2-5; D is uncertain. Trimming shortened V by 0 bases and J by 5 bases, and 10 bases separated the two germline ends. The V gene's germline CDR1 is DFQATT and CDR2 SNEGSKA (reference sequence). CDR3 length: 13 amino acids. The CDR3: CSARENLGETQYF. Here the CDR3 DNA reads TGCAGTGCTAGAGAGAACCTGGGGGAGACCCAGTACTTC.

In regard to this clonotype: It may be a read error: a sequence one base away is much more abundant. The chain employs TRBV25-1 and TRBJ2-1, with 10 bases identical to TRBD1. The CDR3 totals 17 residues. V gave up 3 bases and J gave up 3 bases; unmatched junction bases: 8. Germline V lookup: CDR1 MGHDK, CDR2 SYGVNS. This chain's CDR3 is CASSDPWDRGIYNEQFF. The CDR3 DNA follows: TGTGCCAGCAGTGATCCTTGGGACAGGGGAATCTACAATGAGCAGTTCTTC.

This clonotype was seen only a few times. V is TRBV28 and J is TRBJ2-1, with 7 positions matching TRBD2. Germline values: CDR1 MDHEN, CDR2 SYDVKM. The ends lost 8 bases at V and 4 bases at J; junction bases unmatched: 5. CDR3 length: 13 residues. The CDR3 nucleotides read TGTGCCAGCGGGGGAGCGGGGTACAATGAGCAGTTCTTC. It specifies CASGGAGYNEQFF.

This clonotype has just a few counts. The rearrangement joins TRBV27 to TRBJ2-3; 12 bases agree with TRBD2. The germline V gene encodes CDR1 MNHEY and CDR2 SMNVEV (reference sequence). The V gene end was trimmed by 6 bases and the J gene end by 2 bases; junction bases not matched to a gene: 3. This CDR3 has 15 residues. CDR3 region: CASRLAGGNTDTQYF. The DNA for the CDR3 is TGTGCCAGCAGACTAGCGGGAGGAAACACAGATACGCAGTATTTT.